Given below is one T cell receptor beta chain in context. Its matching antigen is unknown. This CDR3 is built from 13 residues. The germline CDR1 and CDR2 sequences are SGHTA and FQGTGA. V was clipped by 5 bases and J by 9 bases, with 16 bases between them. This entry belongs to a study of brain T cells in children with intractable seizures. Time point meaning: blood from clinic visit 5 months post-surgery; TSC patient then seizure free. Only cases whose brain tissue showed the highest T cell transcript signatures were sequenced. Pre-surgery treatment included at least one anti-epileptic drug. The protocol was immunoSEQ multiplex PCR, while the TCRdb copy is restricted to in-frame clones and leaves out a portion. Of about 320,000 clones in the sample, roughly 93% are singletons; the top ten hold under 7%. Notes on the study in general: Pre-surgery blood may have been undersampled, hiding some clones.

The sequenced sample was peripheral blood, obtained about 5 months after surgery. The chain couples TRBV7-3 to TRBJ2-5; perhaps TRBD1 as D (5 bases). The TCR sequence derives from a boy in the first two years of life with tuberous sclerosis and intractable seizures. CDR3 sequence (DNA): TGTGCCAGCAGCCGACTTGTTAGGGGTCCCCAGTACTTC. It encodes CASSRLVRGPQYF. Filled out from reference TRBV7-3 and TRBJ2-5, the complete variable domain reads GAGVSQTPSNKVTEKGKYVELRCDPISGHTALYWYRQSLGQGPEFLIYFQGTGAADDSGLPNDRFFAVRPEGSVSTLKIQRTERGDSAVYLCASSRLVRGPQYFGPGTRLLVL.